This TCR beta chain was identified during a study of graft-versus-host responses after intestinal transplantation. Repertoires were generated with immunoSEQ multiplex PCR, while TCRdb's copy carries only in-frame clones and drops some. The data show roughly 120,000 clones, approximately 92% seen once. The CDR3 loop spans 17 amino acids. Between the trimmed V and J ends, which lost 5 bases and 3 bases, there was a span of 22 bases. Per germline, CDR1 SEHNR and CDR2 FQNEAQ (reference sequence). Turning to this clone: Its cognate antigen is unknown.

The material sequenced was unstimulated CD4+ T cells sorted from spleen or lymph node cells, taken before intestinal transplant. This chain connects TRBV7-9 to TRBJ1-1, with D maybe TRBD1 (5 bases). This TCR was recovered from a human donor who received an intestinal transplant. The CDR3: CASSPLPGLGEDTEAFF. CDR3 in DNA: TGTGCCAGCAGCCCTCTCCCGGGTCTGGGGGAGGACACTGAAGCTTTCTTT. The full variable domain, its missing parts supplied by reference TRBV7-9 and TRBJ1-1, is DTGVSQNPRHKITKRGQNVTFRCDPISEHNRLYWYRQTLGQGPEFLTYFQNEAQLEKSRLLSDRFSAERPKGSFSTLEIQRTEQGDSAMYLCASSPLPGLGEDTEAFFGQGTRLTVV.